This T cell receptor (beta chain) was recorded in a study of blood T cell repertoires in COVID-19 (dated by TCRdb to between 2020 and 2021). Study-wide context: Samples from collaborators originated in the United States, Italy and Spain and spanned both the acute and convalescent phases of COVID-19. The prospective study material was composed of cDNA or gDNA derived from T cells, B-cell-depleted T cells, or PBMCs. Deeply sampled blood TCRbeta repertoires from subjects exposed to, actively infected with, or recovered from COVID-19 were included in the dataset. The repertoires were made available in a free public database intended to serve as a resource for research on the immune response to SARS-CoV-2. The samples were drawn from two sources: the first 160 participants of the ongoing ImmuneRACE study, and 1,200 or so subjects contributed by 6 global collaborators. The sample metadata nearly always contained a de-identified subject ID, COVID-19 status, age in years and sex. HLA class I and class II types, where available, came from metadata supplied by the sample provider rather than from assay-based typing. Overall results and qualifications from the work: How much clinical and demographic metadata was included differed by source and by participant, and the metadata was provided uncurated.

For this clone: Its cognate antigen has yet to be identified. Base quality data are lacking; no much larger clone is found one base away. The same CDR3 is also encoded by other DNA sequences in this sample.

TCRbeta CDR3 regions were amplified from genomic DNA by means of the immunoSEQ Assay, a bias-controlled multiplex PCR. Processing in the source paper ran as follows. Nucleated cell counts per sample were estimated from amplification of reference gene primers within the assay. Sequence reads were collapsed and filtered to measure the absolute abundance of every unique TCRbeta CDR3 rearrangement. For each sample, productive Simpson clonality was calculated as the square root of Simpson's diversity index across productive rearrangements. TCRdb mirrors the immuneACCESS table, restricted to in-frame sequences. Some clones are absent from its copies; in checked studies, under half trace to an unresolved V gene, and the reason for the others is unknown. V, J and clone size were drawn from that table, and D and trimming were deduced from the DNA. This sample is represented by over 100,000 clones; 85% to 90% of them were singletons. Of the sample, about 3% is held by the ten largest clones.

CDR1 LNHDA and CDR2 SQIVND are derived from the germline V gene (reference sequence). Trimming leaves V shorter by 3 bases and J shorter by 2 bases, with the junction holding 3 bases beyond the gene matches. Including the terminal cysteine and phenylalanine, the CDR3 comprises 14 residues. Of all the DNA, just the CDR3 is kept, 42 bases in frame from base 1. Each collaborating institution followed its own protocols to collect whole blood in K2EDTA tubes. For TCRbeta analysis, collaborator samples were shipped as frozen whole blood, as isolated PBMCs, or as DNA extracted from either sample type. This sequence originates from a man over 45 with active or convalescent COVID-19. The sample was peripheral blood. The V and J genes are TRBV19 and TRBJ1-1; TRBD1 aligns with 7 central bases. The DNA is TGTGCCAGTAGTATCACAGGGGCAAACACTGAAGCTTTCTTT. This is translated as CASSITGANTEAFF.